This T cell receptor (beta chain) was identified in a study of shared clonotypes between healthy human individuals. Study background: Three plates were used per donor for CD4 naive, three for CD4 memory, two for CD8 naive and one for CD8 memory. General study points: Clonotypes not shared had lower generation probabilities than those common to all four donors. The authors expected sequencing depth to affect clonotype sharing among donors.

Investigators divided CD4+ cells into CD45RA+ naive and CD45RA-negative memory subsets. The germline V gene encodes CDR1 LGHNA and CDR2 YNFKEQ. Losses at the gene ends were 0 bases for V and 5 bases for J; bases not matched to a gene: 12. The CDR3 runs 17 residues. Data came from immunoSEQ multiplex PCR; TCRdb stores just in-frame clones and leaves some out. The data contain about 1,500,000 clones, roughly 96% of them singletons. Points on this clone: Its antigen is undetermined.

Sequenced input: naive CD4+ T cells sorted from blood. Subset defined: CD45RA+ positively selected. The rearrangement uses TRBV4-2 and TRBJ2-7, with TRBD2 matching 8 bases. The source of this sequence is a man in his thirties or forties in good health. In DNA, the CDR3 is TGTGCCAGCAGCCAAGATCGGGGGGGAGGGAGATTCCACGAGCAGTACTTC. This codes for CASSQDRGGGRFHEQYF.